A single sample is the source of the 18 T cell receptor beta chains below, sequenced in a study of cytomegalovirus exposure and HLA in healthy donors. 60 Vbeta and 13 Jbeta primers were used in PCR. Produced via immunoSEQ multiplex PCR; TCRdb's table is partial and in-frame only. In the table there are 90,000 to 120,000 clones, 81% of which are singletons. Material: PBMCs. The receptors come from a man aged 30 to 39 in good health and CMV-seronegative.

This clone is deemed medium-sized. The chain couples TRBV6-4 to TRBJ2-2, with 7 bases aligning to TRBD2. This CDR3 spans 15 amino acids. The germline gives CDR1 MRHNA, CDR2 SNTAGT. V lost 3 bases and J lost 4; bases outside the gene matches: 5. The CDR3 loop is CASSEGPGGTGELFF. The CDR3, as DNA: TGTGCCAGCAGTGAGGGTCCGGGGGGCACCGGGGAGCTGTTTTTT.

The chain has TRBV5-1 and TRBJ2-7; no firm D call. With 5 bases removed from V and 3 bases from J, the gap between germline ends came to 6 bases. The germline V gene has CDR1 SGHRS and CDR2 YFSETQ. The CDR3 sequence is 11 residues long. The CDR3 spells CASSRNYEQYF. The CDR3 DNA reads TGCGCCAGCAGTCGTAACTACGAGCAGTACTTC.

The rearrangement links TRBV6-6 to TRBJ2-7, with D unclear. The V end lost 1 base, the J end lost 6 bases, and 19 bases lay between the germline ends. The germline V gene encodes CDR1 MNHNY and CDR2 SVGAGI (reference sequence). The CDR3 length is 16 residues. CDR3 DNA: TGTGCCAGCAGTTACTACTCGGCAGGATCAGAGTCCGAGCAGTACTTC. Protein: CASSYYSAGSESEQYF.

J is TRBJ1-2 and V is TRBV6-4, with a possible D match to TRBD1 (6 bases). The CDR3 covers 14 residues. Germline V gives CDR1 MRHNA, CDR2 SNTAGT. Trimming left V 7 bases short and J 3 bases short, with 15 bases between. CDR3 nucleotide sequence: TGTGCCAGCACCCGGGACAAGACTTACTATGGCTACACCTTC. This sequence encodes CASTRDKTYYGYTF.

The gene calls are TRBV30 and TRBJ2-7; possibly TRBD2 for D (6 bases). The CDR3 is 13 residues long. The V end was cut by 7 bases, the J end by 3 bases, with 16 bases between. Per germline, CDR1 GTSNPN and CDR2 SVGIG (reference sequence). CDR3 in DNA: TGTGCCTCAGGAGGGGCCCATCGCTACGAGCAGTACTTC. Its translation is CASGGAHRYEQYF.

The V and J genes are TRBV25-1 and TRBJ1-2; D is possibly TRBD1 (6 bases). V lost 5 bases to trimming and J lost 6 bases, with 19 bases between them. The germline V gene encodes CDR1 MGHDK and CDR2 SYGVNS. This CDR3 has 15 amino acids. CDR3 protein: CASSPPGRGGHGYTF. As DNA, the CDR3 is TGTGCCAGCAGTCCCCCCGGCAGGGGAGGGCATGGCTACACCTTC.

This chain joins TRBV14 and TRBJ2-1; 8 nucleotides agree with TRBD1. Germline V gene lookup returns CDR1 SGHDN and CDR2 FVKESK. J lost 6 bases, V lost 4 bases, and 11 bases had no gene match. This CDR3 has 16 residues. The CDR3 sequence is CASSRRTGWVRNEQFF. CDR3 in DNA: TGTGCCAGCAGCCGCCGGACAGGGTGGGTTCGCAATGAGCAGTTCTTC.

The chain is built from TRBV7-9 and TRBJ2-4; D is possibly TRBD2 (7 bases). Trimming took off 11 bases at V and 8 bases at J, with 22 bases between the two ends. CDR3 size: 14 residues. Germline V lookup: CDR1 SEHNR, CDR2 FQNEAQ (reference sequence). CDR3 residues: CALQRGGSVDIQYF. The CDR3 DNA sequence: TGTGCCCTTCAAAGGGGGGGGTCTGTGGACATTCAGTACTTC. Full variable domain (rest looked up from reference TRBV7-9 and TRBJ2-4): DTGVSQNPRHKITKRGQNVTFRCDPISEHNRLYWYRQTLGQGPEFLTYFQNEAQLEKSRLLSDRFSAERPKGSFSTLEIQRTEQGDSAMYLCALQRGGSVDIQYFGAGTRLSVL.

DNA for the CDR3: TGTGCCAGCAGCTTGAGGGTGCGGGCTGAAGCTTTCTTT. As protein: CASSLRVRAEAFF. The V and J genes are TRBV5-5 and TRBJ1-1; D is uncertain. CDR1 and CDR2 (germline): SGHKS, YYEKEE (reference sequence). The CDR3 contains 13 residues. V shed 1 base and J shed 6 bases, with 10 bases lying between them.

This chain links TRBV4-1 with TRBJ1-1; D perhaps matches TRBD1 (5 bases). The CDR3 has 17 amino acids. Germline-derived CDR1 and CDR2 are MGHRA and YSYEKL. Trimming stripped 0 bases from V and 10 bases from J, with 24 bases between. The CDR3 reads CASSQESGRALIFGAFF. As DNA, the CDR3 is TGCGCCAGCAGCCAAGAAAGTGGCAGGGCCCTTATTTTTGGAGCTTTCTTT.

The rearrangement links TRBV6-1 to TRBJ1-2; TRBD1 aligns across 7 bases. The length of the CDR3 is 15 residues. Germline V gene data show CDR1 as MNHNS and CDR2 as SASEGT. V shed 7 bases and J 5 bases; nucleotides not matched to a gene: 13. The CDR3, as DNA: TGTGCCAGCACCGCAGGCGGGGCAGGGGGGTATGGCTACACCTTC. It specifies CASTAGGAGGYGYTF.

This rearrangement joins TRBV9 to TRBJ1-2, with D unclear. The CDR3 totals 13 residues. The germline V and J ends were trimmed by 4 bases and 2 bases, with 9 bases remaining between them. Germline-derived CDR1 and CDR2 are SGDLS and YYNGEE. The chain's CDR3 is CASSPGENYGYTF. In DNA form, the CDR3 reads TGTGCCAGCAGCCCTGGGGAGAACTATGGCTACACCTTC.

V gene TRBV2 combines with J gene TRBJ2-3, with D hard to call. CDR3 length: 18 residues. The V end lost 8 bases, the J end lost 6 bases, and 30 bases lay between the germline ends. The germline V gene encodes CDR1 SNHLY and CDR2 FYNNEI. The CDR3 loop reads CASALRIGVGSMRDTQYF. CDR3 in DNA: TGTGCCAGCGCCCTCCGGATAGGAGTCGGAAGTATGAGGGATACGCAGTATTTT.

This sequence joins TRBV18 and TRBJ1-5; D unresolved. The CDR3 loop spans 16 amino acids. V was trimmed by 0 bases and J by 1 base, leaving 10 bases between them. The germline CDR1 and CDR2 sequences are KGHSH and LQKENI. This chain's CDR3 is CASSPPGGASNQPQHF. CDR3 bases: TGTGCCAGCTCACCACCGGGAGGAGCCAGCAATCAGCCCCAGCATTTT. Filled out from reference TRBV18 and TRBJ1-5, the complete variable domain reads NAGVMQNPRHLVRRRGQEARLRCSPMKGHSHVYWYRQLPEEGLKFMVYLQKENIIDESGMPKERFSAEFPKEGPSILRIQQVVRGDSAAYFCASSPPGGASNQPQHFGDGTRLSIL.

The chain links TRBV4-1 to TRBJ2-5; 7 bases line up with TRBD2. Germline loops: CDR1 MGHRA, CDR2 YSYEKL. V lost 4 bases and J lost 1; bases outside the gene matches: 9. The CDR3 spans 16 residues. CDR3 residues: CASSRVDGGTQETQYF. CDR3 in DNA: TGCGCCAGCAGCCGGGTTGACGGGGGGACCCAAGAGACCCAGTACTTC.

This clone was seen only once. V is TRBV6-5 and J is TRBJ1-6; D possibly corresponds to TRBD1 (5 bases). The V gene's germline CDR1 is MNHEY and CDR2 SVGAGI. CDR3 length: 14 amino acids. The V end lost 0 bases, the J end lost 10 bases, and 10 bases lay between the germline ends. The CDR3, as DNA: TGTGCCAGCAGTTACTCCGGACATTCCTCACCCCTCCACTTT. The encoded protein is CASSYSGHSSPLHF.

The chain is built from TRBV6-1 and TRBJ2-7, with TRBD2 as a possible D gene (6 bases). Trimming removed 6 bases at V and 2 bases at J, with 14 bases between. This CDR3 has 14 residues. The V gene's germline CDR1 is MNHNS and CDR2 SASEGT. For the CDR3, the DNA is TGTGCCAGCAGAGACCTGGGACTGCCCTACGAGCAGTACTTC. Its protein product is CASRDLGLPYEQYF.

This sequence joins TRBV7-8 and TRBJ1-5; D remains unclear. Germline CDR1 SGHVS, CDR2 FQNEAQ. The CDR3 contains 14 residues. Trimming removed 5 bases at V and 4 bases at J, with 12 bases between. The CDR3 is CASSRRSENQPQHF. Written as DNA, the CDR3 is TGTGCCAGCAGCAGGAGGTCAGAGAATCAGCCCCAGCATTTT.